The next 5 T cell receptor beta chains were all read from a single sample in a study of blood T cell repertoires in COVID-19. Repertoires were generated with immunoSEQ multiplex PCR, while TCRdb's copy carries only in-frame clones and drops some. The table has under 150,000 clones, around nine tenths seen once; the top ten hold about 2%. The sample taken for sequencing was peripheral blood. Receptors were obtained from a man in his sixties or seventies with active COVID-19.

The CDR3 loop is CASSALSSGGHEQYF. CDR3 bases: TGCGCCAGCAGCGCCCTGTCTAGCGGGGGGCACGAGCAGTACTTC. This rearrangement joins TRBV5-1 to TRBJ2-7, with 11 bases lining up with TRBD2. The CDR3 is 15 residues long. Germline lookup yields CDR1 SGHRS and CDR2 YFSETQ. The V and J ends lost 4 bases and 5 bases, in that order; junction bases with no gene match: 8.

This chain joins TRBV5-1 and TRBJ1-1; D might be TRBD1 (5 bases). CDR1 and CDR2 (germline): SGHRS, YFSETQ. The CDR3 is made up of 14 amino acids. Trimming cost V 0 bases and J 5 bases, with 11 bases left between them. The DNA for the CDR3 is TGCGCCAGCAGCTTGGAAGCAGGGCGGACTGAAGCTTTCTTT. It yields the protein CASSLEAGRTEAFF.

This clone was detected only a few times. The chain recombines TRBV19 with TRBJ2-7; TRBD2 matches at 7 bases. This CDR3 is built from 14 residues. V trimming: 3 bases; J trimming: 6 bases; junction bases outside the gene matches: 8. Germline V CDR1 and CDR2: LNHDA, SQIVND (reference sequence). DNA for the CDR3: TGTGCCAGTAGTATCACTAGCGATCCCTTCGAGCAGTACTTC. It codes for CASSITSDPFEQYF.

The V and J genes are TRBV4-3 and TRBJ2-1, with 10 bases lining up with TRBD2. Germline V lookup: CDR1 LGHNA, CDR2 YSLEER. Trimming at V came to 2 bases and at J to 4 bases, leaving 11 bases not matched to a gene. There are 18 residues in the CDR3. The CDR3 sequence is CASSQRSLPGLAYNEQFF. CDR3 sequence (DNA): TGCGCCAGCAGCCAACGCTCCCTCCCGGGACTAGCGTACAATGAGCAGTTCTTC.

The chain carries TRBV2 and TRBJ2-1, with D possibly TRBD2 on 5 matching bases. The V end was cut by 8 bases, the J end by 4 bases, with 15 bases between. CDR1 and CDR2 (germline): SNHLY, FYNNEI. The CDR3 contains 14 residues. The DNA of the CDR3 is TGTGCCAGCGGGAACGGGGTTGGGTACAATGAGCAGTTCTTC. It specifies CASGNGVGYNEQFF.